These 21 T cell receptor beta chains were all obtained from the same sample, sequenced in a study of blood T cell repertoires in COVID-19. The method was immunoSEQ multiplex PCR; TCRdb's version includes in-frame clones alone and lacks a portion of them. The table has around 200,000 clones, 86% seen once; the top ten hold about 5.6%. Sequencing was done on a sample of PBMCs or T cells enriched from blood (not recorded which). The source is a man aged 40-55 years with acute COVID-19.

This chain links TRBV9 with TRBJ2-3; a possible D gene is TRBD1 (6 bases). Deletions cut 2 bases from V and 6 bases from J, with 10 bases between. Germline lookup yields CDR1 SGDLS and CDR2 YYNGEE. This CDR3 comprises 13 residues. The CDR3 is CASSVGQMDTQYF. CDR3 in DNA: TGTGCCAGCAGCGTCGGACAGATGGATACGCAGTATTTT.

There are a few counts of this clone. The chain couples TRBV12-3 or TRBV12-4 to TRBJ1-1; 8 bases are a match to TRBD1. The CDR3 totals 12 residues. V lost 6 bases and J lost 8; bases outside the gene matches: 5. This chain's CDR3 is CASSGQGLEAFF. The CDR3 bases are TGTGCCAGCAGCGGACAGGGTTTGGAAGCTTTCTTT.

This CDR3 reads CASSQDPGLDYNEQFF. The CDR3 bases are TGTGCCAGCAGCCAAGATCCCGGACTAGACTACAATGAGCAGTTCTTC. This chain links TRBV4-2 with TRBJ2-1; TRBD2 agrees at 7 bases. The CDR3 covers 16 residues. V was pared by 0 bases and J by 3 bases, with 5 bases of the junction left unmatched. CDR1 is LGHNA and CDR2 is YNFKEQ in the germline V gene.

The rearrangement links TRBV9 to TRBJ2-1, with a possible D match to TRBD2 (6 bases). The CDR3 totals 14 residues. With 0 bases removed from V and 9 bases from J, the gap between germline ends came to 13 bases. CDR1 is SGDLS and CDR2 is YYNGEE in the germline V gene. The CDR3 nucleotides read TGTGCCAGCAGCGTAGGAGGAGGGAAGGGTGAGCAGTTCTTC. Translating gives CASSVGGGKGEQFF.

The chain joins TRBV5-1 to TRBJ1-3, with 7 bases aligning to TRBD1. The junction had 13 bases not matched to a gene; V was cut back by 4 bases and J by 0 bases. The CDR3 has 18 amino acids. The germline gives CDR1 SGHRS, CDR2 YFSETQ. CDR3 residues: CASSPTGVRGSSGNTIYF. CDR3 DNA sequence: TGCGCCAGCAGCCCCACAGGGGTAAGGGGTTCCTCTGGAAACACCATATATTTT.

The chain is built from TRBV7-3 and TRBJ1-1; TRBD1 matches 10 bases. CDR3 length equals 13 residues. V shed 5 bases and J 10 bases; nucleotides not matched to a gene: 7. The V gene's germline CDR1 is SGHTA and CDR2 FQGTGA. CDR3 region: CASSPRQGARAFF. In DNA, the CDR3 is TGTGCCAGCAGCCCCCGACAGGGGGCAAGAGCTTTCTTT.

The chain has TRBV25-1 and TRBJ2-1; 8 bases are a match to TRBD2. Trimming removed 3 bases from V and 6 bases from J; junction bases left unmatched: 10. The CDR3 is 16 residues long. In germline, CDR1 is MGHDK, CDR2 SYGVNS. CDR3 bases: TGTGCCAGCAGTGAGGAGAAGCGGGAGCCTTCCAATGAGCAGTTCTTC. It specifies CASSEEKREPSNEQFF.

The V and J genes are TRBV19 and TRBJ1-5, with 7 nucleotides matching TRBD1. V was clipped by 4 bases and J by 7 bases; unmatched bases: 7. Per the germline V gene, CDR1 is LNHDA and CDR2 is SQIVND (reference sequence). The CDR3 runs 14 residues. The DNA of the CDR3 is TGTGCCAGTAGTAGCCGGGACAGTACCCAGCCCCAGCATTTT. Residues: CASSSRDSTQPQHF.

The chain links TRBV5-4 to TRBJ2-7, with 8 bases fitting TRBD1. Germline V lookup: CDR1 SGHNT, CDR2 YYREEE (reference sequence). There are 14 residues in the CDR3. V lost 2 bases to trimming and J lost 5 bases; unmatched junction nucleotides: 6. The CDR3 nucleotides read TGTGCCAGCAGCTTCGGGACAGGCCGCAACGAGCAGTACTTC. It encodes CASSFGTGRNEQYF.

This rearrangement joins TRBV4-1 to TRBJ1-1; D not resolved. The CDR3 totals 13 residues. Germline values: CDR1 MGHRA, CDR2 YSYEKL. Deletions cut 8 bases from V and 0 bases from J, with 10 bases between. The CDR3 nucleotides read TGCGCCAGCGGTCGCCAGGTGAACACTGAAGCTTTCTTT. Its translation: CASGRQVNTEAFF.

The chain recombines TRBV10-3 with TRBJ1-2, with TRBD1 identical over 12 bases. Trimming removed 10 bases from V and 6 bases from J; junction bases left unmatched: 6. The CDR3 sequence is 13 residues long. Germline values: CDR1 ENHRY, CDR2 SYGVKD. The CDR3 DNA reads as TGTGCCACCTTGGGACAGGGGGCGGATGGCTACACCTTC. This encodes CATLGQGADGYTF.

J is TRBJ1-5 and V is TRBV2, with TRBD1 matching 8 bases. Unmatched junction bases numbered 10, after V lost 7 bases and J lost 2 bases. The germline V gene encodes CDR1 SNHLY and CDR2 FYNNEI. The CDR3 runs 16 residues. The CDR3: CASTAGQGVGNQPQHF. CDR3 bases: TGTGCCAGCACCGCCGGACAGGGTGTAGGCAATCAGCCCCAGCATTTT.

The rearrangement uses TRBV11-2 and TRBJ2-1; 8 bases fit TRBD1. V was clipped by 5 bases and J by 9 bases; unmatched bases: 9. The CDR3 extends over 14 amino acids. Germline V lookup: CDR1 SGHAT, CDR2 FQNNGV. CDR3 amino acids: CASSHGQGASEQFF. CDR3 coding DNA: TGTGCCAGCAGCCACGGACAGGGAGCAAGTGAGCAGTTCTTC.

The chain links TRBV10-2 to TRBJ1-4; a weak D match, TRBD1 (6 bases). V shed 6 bases and J shed 7 bases, with 12 bases lying between them. This CDR3 spans 13 amino acids. CDR1 WSHSY and CDR2 SAAADI come from the germline V gene. This chain's CDR3 is CASRRGRGEKLFF. CDR3 DNA: TGCGCCAGCAGAAGGGGCAGGGGTGAAAAACTGTTTTTT.

This clone has a handful of counts. The rearrangement uses TRBV27 and TRBJ1-2; a possible D gene is TRBD1 (5 bases). V lost 7 bases to trimming and J lost 8 bases, with 20 bases between them. Germline CDR1 and CDR2: MNHEY and SMNVEV (reference sequence). There are 14 residues in the CDR3. The CDR3 is CASKAPSGLDGYTF. CDR3 DNA sequence: TGTGCCAGCAAAGCCCCATCAGGGTTGGACGGCTACACCTTC.

Turning to this clone: This specimen includes other DNA sequences encoding the same CDR3. This sequence joins TRBV30 and TRBJ1-4; 7 bases map to TRBD1. The germline CDR1 and CDR2 sequences are GTSNPN and SVGIG (reference sequence). V was pared by 3 bases and J by 5 bases, with 6 bases of the junction left unmatched. CDR3 length equals 14 residues. The CDR3 here is CAWSHRGSNEKLFF. For the CDR3, the DNA is TGTGCCTGGAGCCACAGGGGCTCGAATGAAAAACTGTTTTTT.

The chain links TRBV30 to TRBJ1-2; TRBD1 is a possible D gene (5 bases). Germline CDR1 and CDR2: GTSNPN and SVGIG (reference sequence). The CDR3 spans 11 residues. Trimming cost V 4 bases and J 7 bases, with 10 bases left between them. This chain's CDR3 is CAWKQVLGYTF. CDR3 DNA sequence: TGTGCCTGGAAACAGGTTCTTGGCTACACCTTC.

The V and J genes are TRBV18 and TRBJ1-2, with 7 nucleotides matching TRBD1. Per the germline V gene, CDR1 is KGHSH and CDR2 is LQKENI. Trimming cost V 2 bases and J 6 bases; bases outside gene matches: 6. The length of the CDR3 is 14 residues. The CDR3, as DNA: TGTGCCAGCTCACCATACGACAGGGCAAATGGCTACACCTTC. It encodes CASSPYDRANGYTF.

The chain combines TRBV6-1 with TRBJ2-7, with TRBD2 matching over 8 bases. The V gene end was trimmed by 2 bases and the J gene end by 1 base; junction bases not matched to a gene: 4. CDR3 length: 15 residues. Germline-derived CDR1 and CDR2 are MNHNS and SASEGT. The CDR3 coding sequence is TGTGCCAGCAGTGAACTAGCGGGCCTTTCCTACGAGCAGTACTTC. This sequence encodes CASSELAGLSYEQYF.

The J gene is TRBJ1-5, the V gene TRBV4-2; D is uncertain. The germline V and J ends were trimmed by 0 bases and 4 bases, with 16 bases remaining between them. The CDR3 is made up of 17 amino acids. Germline V CDR1 and CDR2: LGHNA, YNFKEQ. CDR3 region: CASSQDNGLTVNQPQHF. In nucleotides, the CDR3 is TGTGCCAGCAGCCAAGATAACGGTTTAACAGTTAATCAGCCCCAGCATTTT.

The chain has TRBV30 and TRBJ2-6; 9 bases are a match to TRBD1. V trimming: 3 bases; J trimming: 0 bases; junction bases outside the gene matches: 9. The CDR3 is 18 amino acids. Looked up from germline, CDR1 is GTSNPN and CDR2 is SVGIG (reference sequence). The CDR3 is CAWRMTGGLLSGANVLTF. CDR3 nucleotide sequence: TGTGCCTGGAGGATGACAGGGGGTCTCCTCTCTGGGGCCAACGTCCTGACTTTC.